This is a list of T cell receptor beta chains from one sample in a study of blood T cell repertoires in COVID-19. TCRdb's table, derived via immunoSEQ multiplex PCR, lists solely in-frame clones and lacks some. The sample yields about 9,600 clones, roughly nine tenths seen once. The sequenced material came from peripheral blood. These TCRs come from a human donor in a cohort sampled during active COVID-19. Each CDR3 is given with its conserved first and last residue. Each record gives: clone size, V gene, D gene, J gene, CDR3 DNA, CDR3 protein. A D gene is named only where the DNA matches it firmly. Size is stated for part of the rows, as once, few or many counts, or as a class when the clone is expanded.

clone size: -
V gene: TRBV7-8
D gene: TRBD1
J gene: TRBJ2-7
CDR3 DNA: TGTGCCAGCACGGCCGGGACAGTGGGCTCCTACGAGCAGTACTTC
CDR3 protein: CASTAGTVGSYEQYF

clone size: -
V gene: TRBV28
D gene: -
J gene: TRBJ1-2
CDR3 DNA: TGTGCCAGCACCCGAACAGGGTTCTATGGCTACACCTTC
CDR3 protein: CASTRTGFYGYTF

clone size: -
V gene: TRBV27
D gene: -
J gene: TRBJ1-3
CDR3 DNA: TGTGCCAGCAGTTTATCTGGACTTACCTTGCTCTCTGGAAACACCATATATTTT
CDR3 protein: CASSLSGLTLLSGNTIYF

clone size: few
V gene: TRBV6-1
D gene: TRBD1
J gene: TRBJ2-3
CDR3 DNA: TGTGCCAGCAGTGAAGACAGGGGTGGGACAGATACGCAGTATTTT
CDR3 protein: CASSEDRGGTDTQYF

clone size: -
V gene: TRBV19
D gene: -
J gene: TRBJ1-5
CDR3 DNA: TGTGCCAGTAGTATGCCCGGGATGGGAAACCAGCCCCAGCATTTT
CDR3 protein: CASSMPGMGNQPQHF

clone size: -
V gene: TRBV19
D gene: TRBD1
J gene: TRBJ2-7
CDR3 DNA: TGTGCCAGTAGTGCATCACAGGGGTTCCCCCTCACCTACGAGCAGTACTTC
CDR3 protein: CASSASQGFPLTYEQYF

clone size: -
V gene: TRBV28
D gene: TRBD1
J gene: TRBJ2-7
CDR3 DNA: TGTGCCAGTCGCTGGACAGGGGCGCTCTACGAGCAGTACTTC
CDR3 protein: CASRWTGALYEQYF

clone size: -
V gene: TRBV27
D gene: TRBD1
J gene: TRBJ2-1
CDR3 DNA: TGTGCCAGCAGTTTTCTCGGACAGGGGGGAAATGAGCAGTTCTTC
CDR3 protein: CASSFLGQGGNEQFF

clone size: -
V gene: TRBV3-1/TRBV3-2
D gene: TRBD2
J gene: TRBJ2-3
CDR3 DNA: TGTGCCAGCAGCTCCCGGACTAGGAATGCAGATACGCAGTATTTT
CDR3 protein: CASSSRTRNADTQYF

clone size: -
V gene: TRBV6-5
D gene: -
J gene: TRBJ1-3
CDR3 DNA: TGTGCCAGCAGTCCGGCGGACAGCTCTGGAAACACCATATATTTT
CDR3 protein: CASSPADSSGNTIYF

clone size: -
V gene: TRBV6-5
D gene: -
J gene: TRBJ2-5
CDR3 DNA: TGTGCCAGCAATGGAGAAGGAAATTCCTTTCGGACCCAGTACTTC
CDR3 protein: CASNGEGNSFRTQYF

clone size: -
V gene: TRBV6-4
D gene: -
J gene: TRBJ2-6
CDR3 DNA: TGTGCCAGCAGTGACATGGGGGGCTCTGGGGCCAACGTCCTGACTTTC
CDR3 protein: CASSDMGGSGANVLTF

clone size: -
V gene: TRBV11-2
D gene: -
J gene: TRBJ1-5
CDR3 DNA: TGTGCCAGCAGCGTAAACGGGGGGCCCCAGCATTTT
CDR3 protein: CASSVNGGPQHF

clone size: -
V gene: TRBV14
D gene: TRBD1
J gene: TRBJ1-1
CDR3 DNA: TGTGCCAGCAGCCTTACAGGGGCACGGACTGAAGCTTTCTTT
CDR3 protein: CASSLTGARTEAFF

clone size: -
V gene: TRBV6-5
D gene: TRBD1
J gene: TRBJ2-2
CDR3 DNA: TGTGCCAGCAGAGCCGGGACAGGTAGAACCGGGGAGCTGTTTTTT
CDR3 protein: CASRAGTGRTGELFF

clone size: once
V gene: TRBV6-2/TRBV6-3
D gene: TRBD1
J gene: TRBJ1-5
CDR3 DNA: TGTGCCAGCAGCGACAGGGAGCAAGGCAATCAGCCCCAGCATTTT
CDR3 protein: CASSDREQGNQPQHF

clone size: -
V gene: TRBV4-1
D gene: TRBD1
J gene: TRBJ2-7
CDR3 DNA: TGCGCCAGCAGCCAAGGATCTAACCGGGACAGGAGCCAGTACGAGCAGTACTTC
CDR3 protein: CASSQGSNRDRSQYEQYF

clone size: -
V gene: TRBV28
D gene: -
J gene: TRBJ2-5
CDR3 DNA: TGTGCCAGCAGTTCCGTCCGGGGCAGGGGCCAGGGGGAGACCCAGTACTTC
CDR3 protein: CASSSVRGRGQGETQYF

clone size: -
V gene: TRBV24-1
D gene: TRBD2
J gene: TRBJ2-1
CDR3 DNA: TGTGCCACCAGTGATCCCGGACTAGCGAAGGAGCAGTTCTTC
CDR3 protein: CATSDPGLAKEQFF

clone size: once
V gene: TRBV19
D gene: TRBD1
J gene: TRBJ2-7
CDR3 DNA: TGTGCCAGTAGTTCGGGACAGGCTTCCCACGAGCAGTACTTC
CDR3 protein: CASSSGQASHEQYF

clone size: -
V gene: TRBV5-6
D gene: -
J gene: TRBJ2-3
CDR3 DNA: TGTGCCAGCAAAGTATTGCGGGGCTCTCGGGATACGCAGTATTTT
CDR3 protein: CASKVLRGSRDTQYF

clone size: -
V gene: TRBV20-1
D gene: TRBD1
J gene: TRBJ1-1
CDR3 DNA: TGCAGTGCTAGAGATCTGGACAGGGCTTTCTTT
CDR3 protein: CSARDLDRAFF

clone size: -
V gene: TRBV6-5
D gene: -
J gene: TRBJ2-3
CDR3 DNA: TGTGCCAGCAACGACGGGGATACGCAGTATTTT
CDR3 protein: CASNDGDTQYF

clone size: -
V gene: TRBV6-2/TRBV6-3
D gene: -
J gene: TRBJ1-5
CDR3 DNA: TGTGCCAGCAGCTTCACTCCCAACCCCCTCAATAATCAGCCCCAGCATTTT
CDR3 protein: CASSFTPNPLNNQPQHF

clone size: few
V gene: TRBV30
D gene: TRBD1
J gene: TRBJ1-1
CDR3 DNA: TGTGCCTGGAGCGGGACAGGGAGGGATGTAGCTTTCTTT
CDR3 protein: CAWSGTGRDVAFF

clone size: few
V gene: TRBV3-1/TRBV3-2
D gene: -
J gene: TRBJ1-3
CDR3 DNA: TGTGCCAGCAGCCTTGGGACTGCCTCTGGAAACACCATATATTTT
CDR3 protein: CASSLGTASGNTIYF

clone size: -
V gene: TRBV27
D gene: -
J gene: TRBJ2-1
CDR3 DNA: TGTGCCAGCAGTCTTTATCGGGGAGGGGGAGGCGAGCAGTTCTTC
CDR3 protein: CASSLYRGGGGEQFF

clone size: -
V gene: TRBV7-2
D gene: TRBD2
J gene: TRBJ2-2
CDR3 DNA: TGTGCCAGCAGCTTAAGTAGCGGGAGAAACACCGGGGAGCTGTTTTTT
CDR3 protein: CASSLSSGRNTGELFF

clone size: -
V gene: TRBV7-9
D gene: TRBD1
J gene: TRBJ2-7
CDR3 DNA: TGTGCCAGCAGCGCCCGGACAGGGGCCGAGCAGTACTTC
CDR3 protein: CASSARTGAEQYF

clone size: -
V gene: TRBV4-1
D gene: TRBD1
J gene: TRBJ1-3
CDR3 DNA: TGCGCCAGCAGTCCCGGGACAGACTTAAACACCATATATTTT
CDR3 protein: CASSPGTDLNTIYF

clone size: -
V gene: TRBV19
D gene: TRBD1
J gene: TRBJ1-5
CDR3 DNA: TGTGCCAGTAGTCTCCGGGACAGTAGCAATCAGCCCCAGCATTTT
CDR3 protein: CASSLRDSSNQPQHF

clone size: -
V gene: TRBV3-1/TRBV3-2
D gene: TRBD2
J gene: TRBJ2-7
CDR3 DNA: TGTGCCAGCAGCCTGACTAGCGTTTCCTACGAGCAGTACTTC
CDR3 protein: CASSLTSVSYEQYF

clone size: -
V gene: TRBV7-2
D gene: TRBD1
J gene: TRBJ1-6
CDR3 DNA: TGTGCCAGCAGCTCACAACGTATGACAGGGAGCAATAATTCACCCCTCCACTTT
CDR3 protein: CASSSQRMTGSNNSPLHF